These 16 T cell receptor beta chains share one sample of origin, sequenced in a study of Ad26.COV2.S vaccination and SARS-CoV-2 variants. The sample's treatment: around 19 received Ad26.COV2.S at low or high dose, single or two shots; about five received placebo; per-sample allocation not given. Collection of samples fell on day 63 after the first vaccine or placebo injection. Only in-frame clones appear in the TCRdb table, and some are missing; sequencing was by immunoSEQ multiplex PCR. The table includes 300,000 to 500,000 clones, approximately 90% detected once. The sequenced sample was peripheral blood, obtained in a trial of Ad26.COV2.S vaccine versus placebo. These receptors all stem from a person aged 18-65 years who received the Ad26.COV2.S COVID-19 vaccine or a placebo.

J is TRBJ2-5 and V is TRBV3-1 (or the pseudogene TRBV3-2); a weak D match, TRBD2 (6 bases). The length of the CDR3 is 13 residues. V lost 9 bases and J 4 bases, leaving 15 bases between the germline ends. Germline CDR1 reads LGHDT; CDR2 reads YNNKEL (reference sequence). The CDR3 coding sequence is TGTGCCAGTGGATACCGGGACTCAGAGACCCAGTACTTC. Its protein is CASGYRDSETQYF.

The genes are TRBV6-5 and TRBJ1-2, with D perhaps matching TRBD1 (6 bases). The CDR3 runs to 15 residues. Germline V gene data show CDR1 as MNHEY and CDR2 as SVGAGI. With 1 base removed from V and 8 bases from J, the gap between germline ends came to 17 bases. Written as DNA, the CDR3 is TGTGCCAGCAGTTACTACAGGGACCGTAGAGAGGGCTACACCTTC. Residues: CASSYYRDRREGYTF.

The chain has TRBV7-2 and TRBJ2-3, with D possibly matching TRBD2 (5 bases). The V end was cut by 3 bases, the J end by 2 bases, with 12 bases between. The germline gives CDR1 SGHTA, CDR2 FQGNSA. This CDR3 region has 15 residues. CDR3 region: CASSFTAEHTDTQYF. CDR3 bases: TGTGCCAGCAGCTTCACAGCGGAGCACACAGATACGCAGTATTTT.

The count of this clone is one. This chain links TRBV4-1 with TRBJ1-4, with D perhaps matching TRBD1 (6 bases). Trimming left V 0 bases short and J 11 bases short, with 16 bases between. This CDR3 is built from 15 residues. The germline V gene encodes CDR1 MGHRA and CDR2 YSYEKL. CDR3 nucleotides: TGCGCCAGCAGCCAAGAAGGGACAAGGGGATGGAAACTGTTTTTT. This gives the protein CASSQEGTRGWKLFF.

CDR3 residues: CATSEGQGADTIYF. CDR3 nucleotide sequence: TGTGCCACCAGCGAGGGACAGGGGGCCGACACCATATATTTT. The chain couples TRBV15 to TRBJ1-3; 12 bases match TRBD1. V gave up 5 bases and J gave up 8 bases; unmatched junction bases: 4. CDR3 size: 14 residues. Germline assignment: CDR1 LNHNV and CDR2 YYDKDF (reference sequence).

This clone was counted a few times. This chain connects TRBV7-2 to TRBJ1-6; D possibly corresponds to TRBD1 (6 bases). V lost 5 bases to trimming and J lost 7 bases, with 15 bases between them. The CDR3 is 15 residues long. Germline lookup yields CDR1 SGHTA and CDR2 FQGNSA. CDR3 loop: CASSPPPGANSPLHF. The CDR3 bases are TGTGCCAGCAGCCCCCCCCCAGGGGCGAATTCACCCCTCCACTTT.

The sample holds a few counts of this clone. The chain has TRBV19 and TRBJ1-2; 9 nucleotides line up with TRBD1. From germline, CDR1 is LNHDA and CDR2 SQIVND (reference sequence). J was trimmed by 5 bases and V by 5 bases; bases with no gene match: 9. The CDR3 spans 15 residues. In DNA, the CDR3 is TGTGCCAGTAGTCCACCCCTCGACAGGGGGTATGGCTACACCTTC. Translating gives CASSPPLDRGYGYTF.

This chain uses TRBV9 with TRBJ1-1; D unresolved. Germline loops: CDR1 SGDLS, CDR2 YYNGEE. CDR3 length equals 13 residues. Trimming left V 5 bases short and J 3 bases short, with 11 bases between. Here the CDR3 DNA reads TGTGCCAGCAGTCCGGCGAGGGACACTGAAGCTTTCTTT. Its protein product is CASSPARDTEAFF. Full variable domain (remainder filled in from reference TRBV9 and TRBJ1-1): DSGVTQTPKHLITATGQRVTLRCSPRSGDLSVYWYQQSLDQGLQFLIQYYNGEERAKGNILERFSAQQFPDLHSELNLSSLELGDSALYFCASSPARDTEAFFGQGTRLTVV.

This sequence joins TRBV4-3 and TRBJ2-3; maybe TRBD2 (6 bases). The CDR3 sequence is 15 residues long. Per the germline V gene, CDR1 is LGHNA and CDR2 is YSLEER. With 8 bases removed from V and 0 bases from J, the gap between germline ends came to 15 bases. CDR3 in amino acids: CASSSMGGSTDTQYF. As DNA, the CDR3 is TGCGCCAGCTCCTCCATGGGGGGTAGCACAGATACGCAGTATTTT.

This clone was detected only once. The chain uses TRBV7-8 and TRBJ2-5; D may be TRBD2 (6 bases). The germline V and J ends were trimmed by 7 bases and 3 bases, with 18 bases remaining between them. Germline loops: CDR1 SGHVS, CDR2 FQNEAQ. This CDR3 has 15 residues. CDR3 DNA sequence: TGTGCCAGCACCCCCCCGGGGAGGATCAAAGAGACCCAGTACTTC. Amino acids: CASTPPGRIKETQYF.

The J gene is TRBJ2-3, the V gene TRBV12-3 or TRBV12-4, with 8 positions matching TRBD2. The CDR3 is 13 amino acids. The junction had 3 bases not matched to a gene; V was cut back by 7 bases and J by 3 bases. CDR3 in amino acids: CASTGGATDTQYF. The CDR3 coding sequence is TGTGCCAGCACGGGGGGGGCGACAGATACGCAGTATTTT.

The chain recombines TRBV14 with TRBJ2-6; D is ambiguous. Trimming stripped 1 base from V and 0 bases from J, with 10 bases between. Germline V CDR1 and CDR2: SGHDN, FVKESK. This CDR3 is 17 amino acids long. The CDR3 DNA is TGTGCCAGCAGCCAAGTGGGGAAGCTCTCTGGGGCCAACGTCCTGACTTTC. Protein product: CASSQVGKLSGANVLTF.

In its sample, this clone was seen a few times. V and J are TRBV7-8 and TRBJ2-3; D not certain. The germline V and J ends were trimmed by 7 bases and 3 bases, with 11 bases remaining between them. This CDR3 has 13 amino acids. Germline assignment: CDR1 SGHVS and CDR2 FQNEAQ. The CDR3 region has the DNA TGTGCCAGCACCCCTAGTACTACAGATACGCAGTATTTT. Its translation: CASTPSTTDTQYF.

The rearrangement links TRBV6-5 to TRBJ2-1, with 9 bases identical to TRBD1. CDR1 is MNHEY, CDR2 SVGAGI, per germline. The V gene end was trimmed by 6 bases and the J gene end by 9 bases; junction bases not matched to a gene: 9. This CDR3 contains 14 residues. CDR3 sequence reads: CASSSGTGSFEQFF. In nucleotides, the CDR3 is TGTGCCAGCAGCTCCGGGACAGGGTCCTTTGAGCAGTTCTTC.

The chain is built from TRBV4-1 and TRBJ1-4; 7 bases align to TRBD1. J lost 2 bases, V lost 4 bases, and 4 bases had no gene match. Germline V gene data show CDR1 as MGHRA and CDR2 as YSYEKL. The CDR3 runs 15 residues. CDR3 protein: CASSPPTGTNEKLFF. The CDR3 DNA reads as TGCGCCAGCAGCCCCCCGACAGGGACTAATGAAAAACTGTTTTTT.

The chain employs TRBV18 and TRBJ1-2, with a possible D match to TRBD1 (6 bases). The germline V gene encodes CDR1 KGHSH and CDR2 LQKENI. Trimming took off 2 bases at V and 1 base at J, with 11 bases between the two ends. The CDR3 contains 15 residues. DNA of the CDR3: TGTGCCAGCTCACCAGGGGGGGCACGTAACTATGGCTACACCTTC. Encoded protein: CASSPGGARNYGYTF.